This entry lists 22 T cell receptor beta chains sequenced from one sample in a study of T cells in localized non-small cell lung cancer. This table comes from immunoSEQ multiplex PCR, and its TCRdb copy is limited to in-frame clones, with some not included. The data show 3,000 or so clones, around 18% seen once. This specimen consisted of lung tumor tissue, obtained before any cancer treatment. These receptors were obtained from a man aged 40 to 75 with stage I squamous cell lung carcinoma.

The gene calls are TRBV19 and TRBJ2-5; D gene unclear. The CDR3 spans 13 residues. The V end was cut by 3 bases, the J end by 0 bases, with 5 bases between. From germline, CDR1 is LNHDA and CDR2 SQIVND (reference sequence). The CDR3, as DNA: TGTGCCAGTAGTATCTACAACCAAGAGACCCAGTACTTC. Protein sequence: CASSIYNQETQYF.

This chain connects TRBV9 to TRBJ2-1, with D maybe TRBD2 (6 bases). The CDR3 covers 15 residues. V shed 4 bases and J shed 10 bases, with 21 bases lying between them. The V gene's germline CDR1 is SGDLS and CDR2 YYNGEE. In DNA form, the CDR3 reads TGTGCCAGCAGCCCGGGGACTTTATCGAGGGGCGAGCAGTTCTTC. This gives the protein CASSPGTLSRGEQFF.

By share, this clone ranks as medium-sized. The J gene is TRBJ2-7, the V gene TRBV9; 11 bases line up with TRBD2. Germline V CDR1 and CDR2: SGDLS, YYNGEE. The V gene end was trimmed by 7 bases and the J gene end by 6 bases; junction bases not matched to a gene: 12. The length of the CDR3 is 15 residues. DNA of the CDR3: TGTGCCAGCTCCCCCAAATCCGGGACTAGCGGCGAGCAGTACTTC. Translation: CASSPKSGTSGEQYF.

This clone was seen a handful of times. This chain uses TRBV6-8 with TRBJ2-6; tentative D call: TRBD2 (5 bases). Germline CDR1 MNHGY, CDR2 SAAAGT. The CDR3 is 15 residues long. The ends were cut back, 6 bases at V and 1 base at J, with 10 bases in the middle. Written as DNA, the CDR3 is TGTGCCAGCAGGTCCGCGGGTTCTGGGGCCAACGTCCTGACTTTC. It is translated as CASRSAGSGANVLTF.

In its sample, this clone is medium-sized. The V gene is TRBV9, the J gene TRBJ2-5; 9 bases fit TRBD1. V dropped 3 bases and J dropped 5; count of bases not matched to a gene: 17. In germline, CDR1 is SGDLS, CDR2 YYNGEE. The CDR3 sequence is 18 residues long. CDR3 in amino acids: CASSALSSGTGRSETQYF. The CDR3 nucleotides read TGTGCCAGCAGCGCCCTCTCATCCGGGACAGGGAGATCGGAGACCCAGTACTTC.

This chain joins TRBV19 and TRBJ2-6; TRBD1 agrees at 7 bases. The CDR3 is 17 residues long. V lost 10 bases and J lost 2; bases outside the gene matches: 14. Germline CDR1 reads LNHDA; CDR2 reads SQIVND (reference sequence). CDR3 loop: CATAPRGGWTGANVLTF. The CDR3 DNA is TGTGCCACCGCGCCCCGAGGGGGCTGGACTGGGGCCAACGTCCTGACTTTC. Complete variable domain (other parts from reference TRBV19 and TRBJ2-6): DGGITQSPKYLFRKEGQNVTLSCEQNLNHDAMYWYRQDPGQGLRLIYYSQIVNDFQKGDIAEGYSVSREKKESFPLTVTSAQKNPTAFYLCATAPRGGWTGANVLTFGAGSRLTVL.

As concerns this clone: Other DNA sequences in the sample encode the same CDR3. V is TRBV11-3 and J is TRBJ1-1, with a weak D call TRBD1 (5 bases). Germline V lookup: CDR1 SGHNT, CDR2 YENEEA. The V end lost 5 bases, the J end lost 2 bases, and 12 bases lay between the germline ends. The CDR3 totals 14 residues. The CDR3 DNA is TGTGCCAGCAGCCTCTCGGGGGGTAACACTGAAGCTTTCTTT. Amino acid sequence: CASSLSGGNTEAFF.

V is TRBV5-1 and J is TRBJ2-7; 9 bases line up with TRBD1. The CDR3 runs 14 residues. Germline CDR1 SGHRS, CDR2 YFSETQ. Trimming removed 4 bases from V and 4 bases from J; junction bases left unmatched: 6. The DNA for the CDR3 is TGCGCCAGCAGCCTGGGGACAGGGAGGTACGAGCAGTACTTC. It encodes CASSLGTGRYEQYF.

The table lists this clone with a few counts. The V gene is TRBV11-3, the J gene TRBJ2-5; 11 bases are a match to TRBD2. The germline V gene has CDR1 SGHNT and CDR2 YENEEA. V was pared by 0 bases and J by 5 bases, with 5 bases of the junction left unmatched. The CDR3 has 16 residues. CDR3 in amino acids: CASSLELLAGVETQYF. The CDR3 DNA follows: TGTGCCAGCAGCTTAGAACTACTAGCGGGGGTTGAGACCCAGTACTTC.

This clone came up a few times. This rearrangement joins TRBV30 to TRBJ2-5; 8 nucleotides agree with TRBD2. In germline, CDR1 is GTSNPN, CDR2 SVGIG (reference sequence). CDR3 length equals 15 residues. Germline trimming cut 2 bases from V and 4 bases from J; bases unmatched to any gene: 9. Here the CDR3 reads CAWSKGSGGAETQYF. As DNA, the CDR3 is TGTGCCTGGAGTAAAGGGAGCGGGGGTGCAGAGACCCAGTACTTC.

The rearrangement uses TRBV6-8 and TRBJ2-6, with D perhaps matching TRBD1 (5 bases). There are 18 residues in the CDR3. V was shortened by 6 bases and J by 0 bases, with 18 bases between the two germline ends. CDR1 is MNHGY and CDR2 is SAAAGT in the germline V gene. CDR3 residues: CASSRRTSPSSGANVLTF. The CDR3 region has the DNA TGTGCCAGCAGCAGACGGACATCCCCAAGCTCTGGGGCCAACGTCCTGACTTTC.

The rearrangement uses TRBV14 and TRBJ1-6; tentatively, D is TRBD1 (5 bases). This CDR3 has 14 amino acids. CDR1 is SGHDN, CDR2 FVKESK, per germline. Trimming left V 0 bases short and J 9 bases short, with 9 bases between. As DNA, the CDR3 is TGTGCCAGCAGCCAAGAGGGCAGGGCTTCACCCCTCCACTTT. Translating gives CASSQEGRASPLHF.

The CDR3 DNA follows: TGTGCCAGCAGACGAATTTGGGGGGGGCAAGTTAATGAAAAACTGTTTTTT. Protein: CASRRIWGGQVNEKLFF. This chain joins TRBV28 and TRBJ1-4, with D perhaps TRBD1 (6 bases). CDR3 size: 17 residues. Trimming took off 6 bases at V and 4 bases at J, with 21 bases between the two ends. The germline CDR1 and CDR2 sequences are MDHEN and SYDVKM. The full variable domain, with the rest looked up from reference TRBV28 and TRBJ1-4, is DVKVTQSSRYLVKRTGEKVFLECVQDMDHENMFWYRQDPGLGLRLIYFSYDVKMKEKGDIPEGYSVSREKKERFSLILESASTNQTSMYLCASRRIWGGQVNEKLFFGSGTQLSVL.

The V and J genes are TRBV15 and TRBJ1-1, with unresolved D. The CDR3 spans 14 residues. V lost 0 bases and J 5 bases, leaving 10 bases between the germline ends. Looked up from germline, CDR1 is LNHNV and CDR2 is YYDKDF (reference sequence). Here the CDR3 reads CATSRDLIGTEAFF. The CDR3 DNA reads TGTGCCACCAGCAGAGACCTGATCGGGACTGAAGCTTTCTTT.

This clone was detected only a few times. Here the CDR3 DNA reads TGTGCCTGGAGTGTAGGGCAGTTCAGAGAGACCCAGTACTTC. This translates into CAWSVGQFRETQYF. The genes are TRBV30 and TRBJ2-5; D ambiguous. This CDR3 is 14 amino acids long. Germline CDR1 reads GTSNPN; CDR2 reads SVGIG (reference sequence). V lost 0 bases, J lost 4 bases, and 12 bases lay in between.

The chain links TRBV9 to TRBJ2-1; D remains ambiguous. In germline, CDR1 is SGDLS, CDR2 YYNGEE. V was shortened by 0 bases and J by 8 bases, with 15 bases between the two germline ends. CDR3 length: 15 amino acids. The CDR3 spells CASSVAASGLDEQFF. DNA of the CDR3: TGTGCCAGCAGCGTAGCGGCTAGTGGTCTGGATGAGCAGTTCTTC.

The J gene is TRBJ1-2, the V gene TRBV19, with a weak D call TRBD1 (6 bases). Germline CDR1 LNHDA, CDR2 SQIVND (reference sequence). V was pared by 1 base and J by 14 bases, with 14 bases between. The CDR3 consists of 12 residues. The CDR3 region has the DNA TGTGCCAGTAGTATAGTAGCAGGGGATTGGACCTTC. This translates into CASSIVAGDWTF.

The chain couples TRBV4-1 to TRBJ2-1; D is perhaps TRBD2 (6 bases). Germline CDR1 is MGHRA and CDR2 is YSYEKL. CDR3 size: 16 residues. Trimming removed 4 bases at V and 0 bases at J, with 13 bases between. The CDR3 DNA is TGCGCCAGCAGCCCCGCTGCGGGACTCTCCTACAATGAGCAGTTCTTC. Its translation is CASSPAAGLSYNEQFF.

The chain is built from TRBV25-1 and TRBJ1-5; possibly TRBD1 for D (5 bases). The germline V gene encodes CDR1 MGHDK and CDR2 SYGVNS. Trimming pared 1 base from V and 11 bases from J, leaving 9 bases between. The CDR3 consists of 12 residues. The DNA of the CDR3 is TGTGCCAGCAGTGAATTGGGGGGGACCCAGCATTTT. As protein: CASSELGGTQHF.

V is TRBV10-3 and J is TRBJ1-4; 7 positions match TRBD1. The CDR3 has 16 residues. CDR1 is ENHRY, CDR2 SYGVKD, per germline. V trimming: 2 bases; J trimming: 4 bases; junction bases outside the gene matches: 7. CDR3 DNA sequence: TGTGCCATCAGTGAGACCCGACAGGGCTATAATGAAAAACTGTTTTTT. It translates to CAISETRQGYNEKLFF.

This clone turned up a few times. V usage is TRBV28 and J usage is TRBJ2-2; D may correspond to TRBD1 or TRBD2 (5 bases each). The V end lost 6 bases, the J end lost 4 bases, and 12 bases lay between the germline ends. CDR1 is MDHEN, CDR2 SYDVKM, per germline. The CDR3 runs to 14 residues. The CDR3 protein is CASSLQEATGELFF. Here the CDR3 DNA reads TGTGCCAGCAGCTTACAGGAGGCCACCGGGGAGCTGTTTTTT.

This clone was recorded a few times. The V call is TRBV11-3, the J call TRBJ2-7; D possibly corresponds to TRBD2 (6 bases). The V end was cut by 2 bases, the J end by 0 bases, with 17 bases between. This CDR3 is built from 17 residues. Germline CDR1 is SGHNT and CDR2 is YENEEA. The CDR3 bases are TGTGCCAGCAGCTTAAGTGAAGCGGGTGGCGGCTCCTACGAGCAGTACTTC. It encodes CASSLSEAGGGSYEQYF.